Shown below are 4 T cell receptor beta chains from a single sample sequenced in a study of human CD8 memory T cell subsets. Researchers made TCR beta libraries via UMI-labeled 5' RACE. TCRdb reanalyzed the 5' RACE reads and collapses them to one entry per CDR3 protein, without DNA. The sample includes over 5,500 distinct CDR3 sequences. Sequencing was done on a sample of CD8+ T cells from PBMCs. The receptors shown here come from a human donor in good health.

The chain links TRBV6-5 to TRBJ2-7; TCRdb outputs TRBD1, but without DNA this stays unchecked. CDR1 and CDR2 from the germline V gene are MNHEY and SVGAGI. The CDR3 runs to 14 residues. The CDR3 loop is CASSSNNRAYEQYF.

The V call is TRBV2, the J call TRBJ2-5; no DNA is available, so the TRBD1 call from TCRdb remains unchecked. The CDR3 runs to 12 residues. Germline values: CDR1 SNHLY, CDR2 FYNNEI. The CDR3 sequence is CASSGDRGTQYF.

The CDR3: CSAVERGRSRELFF. The chain recombines TRBV20-1 with TRBJ1-4; TCRdb lists TRBD1, though no DNA is available to test this call. Looked up from germline, CDR1 is DFQATT and CDR2 is SNEGSKA (reference sequence). This CDR3 has 14 residues.

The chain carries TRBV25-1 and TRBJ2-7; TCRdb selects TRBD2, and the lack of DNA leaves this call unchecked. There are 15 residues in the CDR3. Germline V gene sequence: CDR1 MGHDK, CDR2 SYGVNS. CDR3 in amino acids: CASSDPTSDRTEQYF.